The entry that follows covers one T cell receptor (beta chain) sequence. Original processing methods: By means of reference gene primer amplification, nucleated cell counts were estimated. The table came from immunoSEQ multiplex PCR; TCRdb's copy has only in-frame clones and leaves some out. V and J calls and clone size are copied from that table; D and trimming were computed from the DNA. The sample lists a few hundred thousand clones; approximately 90% were seen once. This sample is drawn from a study of blood T cell repertoires in COVID-19. Whole-study context: Samples of COVID-19 (acute and convalescent) were obtained from the United States, Italy and Spain.

The V gene end was trimmed by 2 bases and the J gene end by 5 bases; junction bases not matched to a gene: 6. This CDR3 has 15 residues. CDR1 is KGHSH, CDR2 LQKENI, per germline. The receptor's source is a woman in her sixties or seventies with acute or convalescent COVID-19. V gene TRBV18 combines with J gene TRBJ2-4, with 7 nucleotides matching TRBD2. The specimen sequenced was peripheral blood. The DNA for the CDR3 is TGTGCCAGCTCACCAGCTAGCGGTGGTGAAAACATTCAGTACTTC. Amino acids: CASSPASGGENIQYF.